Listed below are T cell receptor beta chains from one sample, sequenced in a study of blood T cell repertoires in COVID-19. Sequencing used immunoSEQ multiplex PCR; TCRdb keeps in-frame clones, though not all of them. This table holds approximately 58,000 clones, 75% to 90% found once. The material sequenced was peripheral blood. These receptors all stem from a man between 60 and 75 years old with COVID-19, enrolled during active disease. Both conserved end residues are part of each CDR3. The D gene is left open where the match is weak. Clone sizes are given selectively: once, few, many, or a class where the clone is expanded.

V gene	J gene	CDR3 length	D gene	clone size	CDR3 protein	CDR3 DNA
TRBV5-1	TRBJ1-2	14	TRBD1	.	CASSFGQGNYGYTF	TGCGCCAGCAGCTTCGGACAGGGGAACTATGGCTACACCTTC
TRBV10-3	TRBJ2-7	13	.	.	CAISVRSSYEQYF	TGTGCCATCAGCGTACGGAGCTCCTACGAGCAGTACTTC
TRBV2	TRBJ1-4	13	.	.	CASRDSVGQRLFF	TGTGCCAGCAGGGACTCAGTGGGTCAGCGACTGTTTTTT
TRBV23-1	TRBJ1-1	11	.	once	CASSQRRRAFF	TGCGCCAGCAGTCAAAGGAGGAGAGCTTTCTTT
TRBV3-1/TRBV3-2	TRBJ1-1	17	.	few	CASSQDRGGGRNTEAFF	TGTGCCAGCAGCCAAGATCGGGGCGGGGGCAGGAACACTGAAGCTTTCTTT
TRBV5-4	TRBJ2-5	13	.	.	CASSEQGIETQYF	TGTGCCAGCAGCGAGCAGGGGATCGAGACCCAGTACTTC
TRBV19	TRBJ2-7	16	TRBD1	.	CASSTIGQGLTYEQYF	TGTGCCAGTAGTACGATCGGACAGGGCCTTACCTACGAGCAGTACTTC
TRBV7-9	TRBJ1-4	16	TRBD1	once	CASSLASGTGSGELFF	TGTGCCAGCAGCTTAGCGTCCGGGACAGGGTCTGGCGAACTGTTTTTT
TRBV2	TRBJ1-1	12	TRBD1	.	CASSGQGPEAFF	TGTGCCAGCAGTGGACAGGGGCCTGAAGCTTTCTTT
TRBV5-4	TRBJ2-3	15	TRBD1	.	CASSLGGTGSGTQYF	TGTGCCAGCAGCTTGGGGGGGACAGGGTCAGGTACGCAGTATTTT
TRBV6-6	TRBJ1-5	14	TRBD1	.	CASLDRGRVQPQHF	TGTGCCAGCTTGGACAGGGGGCGCGTTCAGCCCCAGCATTTT
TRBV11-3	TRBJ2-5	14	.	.	CASSLMPRAQTQYF	TGTGCCAGCAGCCTGATGCCCAGGGCGCAGACCCAGTACTTC
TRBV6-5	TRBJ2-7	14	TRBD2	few	CATLGTSDTYEQYF	TGTGCCACCCTAGGGACTAGCGATACCTACGAGCAGTACTTC
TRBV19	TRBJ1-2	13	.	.	CASSPGHSYGYTF	TGTGCCAGTAGTCCGGGACACTCCTATGGCTACACCTTC
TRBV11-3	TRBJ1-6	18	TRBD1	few	CASSLLLTGGVRNSPLHF	TGTGCCAGCAGCCTCCTACTGACAGGGGGCGTTAGGAATTCACCCCTCCACTTT
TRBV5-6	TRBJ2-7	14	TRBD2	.	CASKTAGGPYEQYF	TGTGCCAGCAAAACAGCGGGAGGGCCCTACGAGCAGTACTTC
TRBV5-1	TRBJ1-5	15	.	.	CASSLAGGILQPQHF	TGCGCCAGCAGCTTGGCCGGGGGTATCCTGCAGCCCCAGCATTTT
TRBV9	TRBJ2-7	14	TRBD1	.	CASSPGQGKAEQYF	TGTGCCAGCAGCCCCGGACAGGGGAAGGCCGAGCAGTACTTC
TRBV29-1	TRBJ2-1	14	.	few	CSVEEGAIYNEQFF	TGCAGCGTTGAAGAGGGGGCAATTTACAATGAGCAGTTCTTC
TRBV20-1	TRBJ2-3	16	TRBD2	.	CSASEPLAGGTDTQYF	TGCAGTGCTAGTGAACCGCTAGCGGGGGGGACAGATACGCAGTATTTT
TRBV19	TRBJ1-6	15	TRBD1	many	CASKGGREVNSPLHF	TGTGCCAGTAAAGGGGGCAGGGAGGTTAATTCACCCCTCCACTTT
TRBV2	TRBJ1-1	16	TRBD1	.	CASSDSIGTGDTEAFF	TGTGCCAGCAGTGATTCTATCGGGACAGGGGACACTGAAGCTTTCTTT
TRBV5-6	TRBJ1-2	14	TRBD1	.	CASRPDRLNYGYTF	TGTGCCAGCAGGCCGGACAGGCTTAACTATGGCTACACCTTC
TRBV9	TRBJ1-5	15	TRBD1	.	CASSAGQGANQPQHF	TGTGCCAGCAGCGCGGGACAGGGGGCCAATCAGCCCCAGCATTTT
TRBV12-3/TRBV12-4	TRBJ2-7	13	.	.	CASSRTGPYEQYF	TGTGCCAGCAGCCGTACAGGGCCCTACGAGCAGTACTTC
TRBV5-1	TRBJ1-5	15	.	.	CASSLEGRGNQPQHF	TGCGCCAGCAGCTTGGAGGGCAGGGGAAATCAGCCCCAGCATTTT
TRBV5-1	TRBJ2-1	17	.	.	CASSPQTGPSSYNEQFF	TGCGCCAGCAGCCCGCAGACAGGACCAAGCTCCTACAATGAGCAGTTCTTC
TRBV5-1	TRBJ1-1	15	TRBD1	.	CASSSFGQGGSEAFF	TGCGCCAGCAGCTCTTTCGGACAGGGTGGATCTGAAGCTTTCTTT
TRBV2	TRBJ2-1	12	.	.	CVSSAGYNEQFF	TGTGTCAGCAGTGCGGGATACAATGAGCAGTTCTTC
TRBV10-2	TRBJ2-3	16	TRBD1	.	CASSGVGTGRTDTQYF	TGCGCCAGCAGTGGGGTGGGGACAGGGAGAACAGATACGCAGTATTTT
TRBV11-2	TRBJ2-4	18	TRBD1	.	CASSLAAGGIIAKNIQYF	TGTGCCAGCAGCTTAGCTGCAGGGGGCATCATCGCTAAAAACATTCAGTACTTC
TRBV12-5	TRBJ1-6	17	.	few	CASGWATDRIYIPPLHF	TGTGCTAGTGGTTGGGCTACGGACAGAATCTACATCCCACCCCTCCACTTT
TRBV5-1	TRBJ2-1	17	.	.	CASSLVGFTAPHNEQFF	TGCGCCAGCAGCTTGGTTGGCTTCACCGCCCCTCACAATGAGCAGTTCTTC
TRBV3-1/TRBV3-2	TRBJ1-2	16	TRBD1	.	CASSQGPQGLYYGYTF	TGTGCCAGCAGCCAAGGCCCACAGGGGCTCTACTATGGCTACACCTTC
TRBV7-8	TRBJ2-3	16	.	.	CASSLASGLSSDTQYF	TGTGCCAGCAGCTTAGCAAGCGGGTTGTCTTCAGATACGCAGTATTTT
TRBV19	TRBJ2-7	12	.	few	CASSYRGGEQYF	TGTGCCAGTAGTTACAGGGGAGGCGAGCAGTACTTC
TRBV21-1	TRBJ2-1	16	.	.	CASSKVWGTGVNEQFF	TGTGCCAGCAGCAAAGTTTGGGGGACAGGCGTCAATGAGCAGTTCTTC
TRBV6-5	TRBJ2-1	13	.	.	CASRWDSYNEQFF	TGTGCCAGCAGATGGGACTCTTACAATGAGCAGTTCTTC
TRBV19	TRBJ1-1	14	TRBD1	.	CASKAGGLNTEAFF	TGTGCCAGTAAGGCAGGGGGCCTGAACACTGAAGCTTTCTTT
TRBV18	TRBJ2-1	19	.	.	CASSPRTPKRTVVFDEQFF	TGTGCCAGCTCACCACGGACACCAAAGAGAACGGTCGTTTTCGATGAGCAGTTCTTC
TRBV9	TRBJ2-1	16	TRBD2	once	CASSVAPSGVWDEQFF	TGTGCCAGCAGCGTAGCCCCTAGCGGGGTTTGGGATGAGCAGTTCTTC
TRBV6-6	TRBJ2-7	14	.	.	CASSHEQGDYEQYF	TGTGCCAGCAGCCACGAGCAGGGCGACTACGAGCAGTACTTC
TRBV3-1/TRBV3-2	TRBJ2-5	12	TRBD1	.	CASGQVPRAQYF	TGTGCCAGTGGACAGGTGCCCAGGGCCCAGTACTTC
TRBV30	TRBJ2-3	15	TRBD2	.	CAWRPGGRAGDTQYF	TGTGCCTGGAGGCCCGGGGGGAGGGCCGGAGATACGCAGTATTTT
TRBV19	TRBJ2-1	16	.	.	CASRPGFSWVNNEQFF	TGTGCCAGTAGGCCTGGGTTTAGCTGGGTTAACAATGAGCAGTTCTTC
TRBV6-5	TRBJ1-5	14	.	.	CASSPVGDNQPQHF	TGTGCCAGCAGTCCGGTGGGAGACAATCAGCCCCAGCATTTT
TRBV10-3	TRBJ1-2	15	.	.	CAISESQGSANGYTF	TGTGCCATCAGTGAGTCGCAGGGTTCGGCAAATGGCTACACCTTC
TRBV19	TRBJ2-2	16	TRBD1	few	CASSTEGGHNTGELFF	TGTGCCAGTAGTACTGAAGGGGGCCATAACACCGGGGAGCTGTTTTTT
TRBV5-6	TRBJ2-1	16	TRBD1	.	CASSFGGTGFPNEQFF	TGTGCCAGCAGCTTCGGTGGGACAGGGTTTCCCAATGAGCAGTTCTTC
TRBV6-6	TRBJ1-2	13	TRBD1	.	CASRPGTEYGYTF	TGTGCCAGCAGACCCGGGACAGAATATGGCTACACCTTC
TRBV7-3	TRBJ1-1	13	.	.	CASSSDWNTEAFF	TGTGCCAGCAGCTCCGACTGGAACACTGAAGCTTTCTTT
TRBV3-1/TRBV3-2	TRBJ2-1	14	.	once	CASSQERGAREQFF	TGTGCCAGCAGCCAAGAACGTGGGGCGCGGGAGCAGTTCTTC
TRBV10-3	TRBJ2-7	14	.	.	CAITEGGNPYEQYF	TGTGCCATCACCGAGGGCGGGAATCCCTACGAGCAGTACTTC
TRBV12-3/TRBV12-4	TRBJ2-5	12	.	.	CASAEVPETQYF	TGTGCCAGCGCCGAGGTCCCAGAGACCCAGTACTTC
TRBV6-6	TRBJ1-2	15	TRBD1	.	CASSYPAQGIYGYTF	TGTGCCAGCAGTTACCCAGCACAGGGGATCTATGGCTACACCTTC
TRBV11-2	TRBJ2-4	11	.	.	CASSLSNIQYF	TGTGCCAGCAGCTTATCGAACATTCAGTACTTC
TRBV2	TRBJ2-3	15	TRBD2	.	CASGVAGGSTDTQYF	TGTGCCAGCGGCGTAGCGGGGGGTTCCACAGATACGCAGTATTTT
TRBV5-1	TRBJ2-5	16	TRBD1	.	CASSLEPAGGMETQYF	TGCGCCAGCAGCTTGGAGCCGGCAGGGGGCATGGAGACCCAGTACTTC